The 6 T cell receptor beta chains listed next were all sequenced from one sample in a study of T-cell memory formation after mild COVID-19. TCRdb reanalysed the 5' RACE reads using MiXCR and keeps one entry per CDR3 protein. The table includes under 300,000 distinct CDR3 sequences, 8% to 10% detected once. The sample taken for sequencing was PBMCs or a T cell subset sorted from them (not recorded which). Receptors originate from a young man who had mild COVID-19 (a few samples of this study predate the infection). Cell type and time point are not known.

This clonotype was seen a handful of times. The chain carries TRBV6-2 or TRBV6-3 and TRBJ1-2; 12 bases are a match to TRBD1. Trimming at V came to 2 bases and at J to 3 bases, leaving 10 bases not matched to a gene. The CDR3 has 18 residues. Germline-derived CDR1 and CDR2 are MNHEY and SVGEGT. The CDR3 DNA reads as TGTGCCAGCAGTTACCCATCCCGGGACAGGGGGCGATACTATGGCTACACCTTC. Translating it yields CASSYPSRDRGRYYGYTF.

This clonotype was seen ten or more times. V and J are TRBV29-1 and TRBJ2-1; a possible D gene is TRBD2 (5 bases). Trimming cost V 0 bases and J 0 bases, with 12 bases left between them. The germline V gene has CDR1 SQVTM and CDR2 ANQGSEA. CDR3 length: 16 residues. The CDR3 DNA follows: TGCAGCGTTGAAGAAGATCGCGGGCGCTCCTACAATGAGCAGTTCTTC. It codes for CSVEEDRGRSYNEQFF.

V and J are TRBV5-6 and TRBJ2-2; 12 bases are shared with TRBD2. V shed 4 bases and J 4 bases; nucleotides not matched to a gene: 8. The CDR3 consists of 17 residues. The germline CDR1 and CDR2 sequences are SGHDT and YYEEEE. As DNA, the CDR3 is TGTGCCAGCAGCACCGCTCTAGCGGGGGGGCCCACCGGGGAGCTGTTTTTT. Its protein product is CASSTALAGGPTGELFF.

The sample holds a few counts of this clonotype. The genes are TRBV6-2 or TRBV6-3 and TRBJ1-5, with 9 bases matching TRBD1. V dropped 5 bases and J dropped 5; count of bases not matched to a gene: 4. The CDR3 has 14 amino acids. In germline, CDR1 is MNHEY, CDR2 SVGEGT. CDR3 residues: CASSNRDRDQPQHF. CDR3 sequence (DNA): TGTGCCAGCAGTAACCGGGACAGGGATCAGCCCCAGCATTTT.

This clonotype was detected many times. The chain carries TRBV20-1 and TRBJ2-5, with 8 bases aligning to TRBD1. This CDR3 spans 14 amino acids. V shed 6 bases, J shed 4 bases, and the junction held 10 bases outside the gene matches. Germline V gene data show CDR1 as DFQATT and CDR2 as SNEGSKA (reference sequence). CDR3 protein: CSAPRPGGRETQYF. CDR3 nucleotides: TGCAGTGCCCCGAGACCAGGGGGCCGAGAGACCCAGTACTTC.

CDR3 region: CATAQGTGNQPQHF. The CDR3 DNA is TGTGCCACCGCTCAAGGCACAGGCAATCAGCCCCAGCATTTT. This chain connects TRBV7-9 to TRBJ1-5; D gene uncertain. Germline CDR1 reads SEHNR; CDR2 reads FQNEAQ (reference sequence). The CDR3 totals 14 residues. The V and J ends lost 10 bases and 2 bases respectively, with 15 bases between them.